These 12 T cell receptor beta chains share one sample of origin, sequenced in a study of blood T cell repertoires in COVID-19. Profiled with immunoSEQ multiplex PCR; TCRdb holds only in-frame clones, not every one. This table has about 68,000 clones, 89% appearing once. The sequenced material came from peripheral blood. Receptors were obtained from a man between 45 and 60 years old with active COVID-19.

The V call is TRBV15, the J call TRBJ1-3; 7 positions agree with TRBD1. Germline V gives CDR1 LNHNV, CDR2 YYDKDF (reference sequence). The V and J ends lost 0 bases and 4 bases, in that order; junction bases with no gene match: 6. CDR3 length: 16 amino acids. The CDR3 region has the DNA TGTGCCACCAGCAGAGATCCCTTGACAGGGGGAAACACCATATATTTT. It yields the protein CATSRDPLTGGNTIYF.

To note about this clone: A junction end diverges from the germline sequence, so it may reflect a read error. The CDR3 protein is CASSEAGAGLTGELFF. The CDR3 nucleotides are TGTGCCAGCAGCGAAGCAGGGGCAGGATTAACCGGGGAGCTGTTTTTT. The gene calls are TRBV6-1 and TRBJ2-2, with a weak D call TRBD1 (6 bases). Germline CDR1 MNHNS, CDR2 SASEGT. The length of the CDR3 is 16 residues.

This clone appeared once. The chain couples TRBV18 to TRBJ2-3; 8 bases are a match to TRBD2. Germline trimming cut 2 bases from V and 0 bases from J; bases unmatched to any gene: 4. Germline V gene sequence: CDR1 KGHSH, CDR2 LQKENI. The CDR3 runs to 16 residues. CDR3 bases: TGTGCCAGCTCACCAAGGTCTAGCGGGAGCACAGATACGCAGTATTTT. Protein sequence: CASSPRSSGSTDTQYF.

This clone has a single count. The V and J genes are TRBV6-5 and TRBJ2-1; possibly TRBD1 for D (5 bases). This CDR3 is 15 amino acids long. V was trimmed by 7 bases and J by 0 bases, leaving 13 bases between them. Per the germline V gene, CDR1 is MNHEY and CDR2 is SVGAGI. Here the CDR3 reads CASTQTARSYNEQFF. The CDR3 DNA reads as TGTGCCAGCACCCAGACAGCGCGCTCCTACAATGAGCAGTTCTTC.

V usage is TRBV11-3 and J usage is TRBJ2-1, with D maybe TRBD1 (5 bases). Trimming left V 11 bases short and J 8 bases short, with 22 bases between. Germline CDR1 and CDR2: SGHNT and YENEEA. CDR3 length equals 14 residues. The CDR3 DNA sequence: TGTGCCCGCCTCGGACACCCGGTGGCGGATGAGCAGTTCTTC. Protein product: CARLGHPVADEQFF.

The genes are TRBV6-6 and TRBJ2-7, with 10 positions matching TRBD1. Germline lookup yields CDR1 MNHNY and CDR2 SVGAGI (reference sequence). Trimming removed 5 bases from V and 4 bases from J; junction bases left unmatched: 8. CDR3 size: 15 residues. The CDR3 loop is CASSSDRGQIYEQYF. The DNA for the CDR3 is TGTGCCAGCAGTAGCGACAGGGGGCAAATATACGAGCAGTACTTC.

This clone was observed once. The rearrangement joins TRBV7-9 to TRBJ1-2, with 10 bases matching TRBD1. The junction had 16 bases not matched to a gene; V was cut back by 4 bases and J by 8 bases. CDR1 and CDR2 from the germline V gene are SEHNR and FQNEAQ (reference sequence). This CDR3 spans 17 amino acids. The CDR3 reads CASSSPLATGGAWGYTF. In DNA, the CDR3 is TGTGCCAGCAGCTCGCCATTAGCGACAGGGGGCGCGTGGGGCTACACCTTC.

The chain is built from TRBV13 and TRBJ2-1, with 8 bases aligning to TRBD1. The germline V gene encodes CDR1 PRHDT and CDR2 FYEKMQ (reference sequence). The CDR3 sequence is 15 residues long. V shed 5 bases and J 3 bases; nucleotides not matched to a gene: 6. For the CDR3, the DNA is TGTGCCAGCAGCCCAGGGACAGGATACTACAATGAGCAGTTCTTC. This sequence encodes CASSPGTGYYNEQFF.

The chain carries TRBV11-2 and TRBJ2-5; 8 bases line up with TRBD2. The length of the CDR3 is 16 residues. In germline, CDR1 is SGHAT, CDR2 FQNNGV. The trim removed 1 base at V and 2 bases at J, leaving 6 bases unmatched. The CDR3 loop is CASSLVRGGSQETQYF. In DNA, the CDR3 is TGTGCCAGCAGCTTAGTACGGGGGGGGTCACAAGAGACCCAGTACTTC.

The CDR3 bases are TGCAGCGTTAGGGAGAGCACAGATACGCAGTATTTT. Protein sequence: CSVRESTDTQYF. The chain has TRBV29-1 and TRBJ2-3, with D perhaps matching TRBD2 (5 bases). V lost 5 bases and J 0 bases, leaving 6 bases between the germline ends. The CDR3 contains 12 residues. CDR1 SQVTM and CDR2 ANQGSEA come from the germline V gene.

In this sample, this clone turned up a few times. The chain recombines TRBV19 with TRBJ1-6; no definite D call. Between the trimmed V and J ends, which lost 5 bases and 0 bases, there was a span of 8 bases. The germline V gene encodes CDR1 LNHDA and CDR2 SQIVND (reference sequence). There are 15 residues in the CDR3. In DNA form, the CDR3 reads TGTGCCAGTAGTGTTGCGAGCTCCTATAATTCACCCCTCCACTTT. Protein sequence: CASSVASSYNSPLHF.

The chain recombines TRBV7-8 with TRBJ2-7, with TRBD2 matching over 13 bases. The CDR3 covers 17 residues. Per germline, CDR1 SGHVS and CDR2 FQNEAQ. J lost 2 bases, V lost 5 bases, and 9 bases had no gene match. The CDR3 loop is CASSPRTSGGVAYEQYF. The CDR3 DNA reads TGTGCCAGCAGCCCGAGGACTAGCGGGGGCGTCGCCTACGAGCAGTACTTC.